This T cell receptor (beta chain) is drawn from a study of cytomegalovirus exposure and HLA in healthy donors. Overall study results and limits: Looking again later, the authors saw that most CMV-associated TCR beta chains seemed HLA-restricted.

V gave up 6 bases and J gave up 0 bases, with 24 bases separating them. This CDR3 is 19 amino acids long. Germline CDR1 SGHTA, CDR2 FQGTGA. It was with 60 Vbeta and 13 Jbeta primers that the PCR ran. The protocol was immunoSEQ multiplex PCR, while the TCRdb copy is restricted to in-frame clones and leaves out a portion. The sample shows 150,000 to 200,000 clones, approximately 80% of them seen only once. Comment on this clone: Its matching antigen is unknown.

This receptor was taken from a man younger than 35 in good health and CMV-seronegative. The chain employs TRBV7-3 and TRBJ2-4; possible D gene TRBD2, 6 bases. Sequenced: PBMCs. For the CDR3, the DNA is TGTGCCAGCAGGTCCCCCACCCCTCCGGGAGAGGCAGCCAAAAACATTCAGTACTTC. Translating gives CASRSPTPPGEAAKNIQYF.